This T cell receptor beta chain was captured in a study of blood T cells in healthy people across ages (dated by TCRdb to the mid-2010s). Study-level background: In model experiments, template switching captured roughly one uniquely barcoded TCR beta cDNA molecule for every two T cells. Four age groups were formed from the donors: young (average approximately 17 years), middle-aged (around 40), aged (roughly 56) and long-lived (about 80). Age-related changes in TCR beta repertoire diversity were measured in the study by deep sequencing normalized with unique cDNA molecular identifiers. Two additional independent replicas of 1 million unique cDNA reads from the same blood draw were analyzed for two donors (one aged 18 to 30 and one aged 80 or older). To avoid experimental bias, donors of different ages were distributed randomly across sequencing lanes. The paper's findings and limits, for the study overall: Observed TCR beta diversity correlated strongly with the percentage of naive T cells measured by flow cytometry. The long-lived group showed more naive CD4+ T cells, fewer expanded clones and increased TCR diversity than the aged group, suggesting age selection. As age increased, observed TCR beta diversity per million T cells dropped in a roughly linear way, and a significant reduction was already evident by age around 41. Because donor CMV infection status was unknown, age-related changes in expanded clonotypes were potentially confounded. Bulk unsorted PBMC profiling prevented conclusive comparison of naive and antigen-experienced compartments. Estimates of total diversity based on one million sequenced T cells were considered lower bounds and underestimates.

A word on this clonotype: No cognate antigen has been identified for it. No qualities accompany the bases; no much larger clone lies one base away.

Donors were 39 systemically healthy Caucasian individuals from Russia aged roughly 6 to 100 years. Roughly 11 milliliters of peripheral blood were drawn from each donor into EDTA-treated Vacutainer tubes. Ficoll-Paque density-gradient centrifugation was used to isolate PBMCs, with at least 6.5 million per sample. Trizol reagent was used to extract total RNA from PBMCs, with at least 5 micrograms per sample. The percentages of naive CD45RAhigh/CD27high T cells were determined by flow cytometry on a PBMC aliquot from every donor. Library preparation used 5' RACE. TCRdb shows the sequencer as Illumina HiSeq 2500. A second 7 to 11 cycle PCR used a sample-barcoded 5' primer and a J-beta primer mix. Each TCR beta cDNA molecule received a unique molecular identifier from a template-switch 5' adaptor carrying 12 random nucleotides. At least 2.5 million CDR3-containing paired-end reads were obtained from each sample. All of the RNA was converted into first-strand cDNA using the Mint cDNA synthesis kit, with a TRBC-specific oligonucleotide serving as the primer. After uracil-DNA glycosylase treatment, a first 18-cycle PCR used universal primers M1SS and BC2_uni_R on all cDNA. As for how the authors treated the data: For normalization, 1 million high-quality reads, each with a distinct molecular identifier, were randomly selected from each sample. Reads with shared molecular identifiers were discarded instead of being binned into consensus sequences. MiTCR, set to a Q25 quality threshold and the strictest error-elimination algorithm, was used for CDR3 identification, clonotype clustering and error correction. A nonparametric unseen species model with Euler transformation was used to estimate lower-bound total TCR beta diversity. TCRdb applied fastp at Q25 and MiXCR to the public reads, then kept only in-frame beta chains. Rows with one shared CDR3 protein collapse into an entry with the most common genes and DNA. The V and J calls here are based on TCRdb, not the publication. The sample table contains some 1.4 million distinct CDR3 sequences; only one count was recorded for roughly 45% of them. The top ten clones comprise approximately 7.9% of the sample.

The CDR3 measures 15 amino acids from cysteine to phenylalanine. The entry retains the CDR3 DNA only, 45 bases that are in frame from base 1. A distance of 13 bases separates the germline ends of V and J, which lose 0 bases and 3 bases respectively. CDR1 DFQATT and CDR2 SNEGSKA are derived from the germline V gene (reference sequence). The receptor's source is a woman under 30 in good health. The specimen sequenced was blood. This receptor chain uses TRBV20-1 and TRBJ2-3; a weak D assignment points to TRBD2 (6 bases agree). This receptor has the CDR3 CSARDRRVETDTQYF. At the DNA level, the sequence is TGCAGTGCTAGAGATCGGAGGGTGGAGACAGATACGCAGTATTTT.